This T cell receptor beta chain emerged from a study of T-cell reconstitution after alpha-beta-depleted transplantation in children. This clonotype was counted many times. Preparation of the TCRbeta library was carried out with unique molecular identifiers. TCRdb redid the calling of the PCR reads with MiXCR, one entry per CDR3 protein. Among 90,000 to 100,000 distinct CDR3 sequences listed, over 9% were seen once. Germline V CDR1 and CDR2: SGHDT, YYEEEE. This CDR3 has 15 residues. V shed 3 bases, J shed 4 bases, and the junction held 7 bases outside the gene matches. The sequence was collected from a human donor who donated a stem cell graft to a child with inherited bone marrow failure. The chain is built from TRBV5-6 and TRBJ2-1; 7 bases agree with TRBD2. Sequencing used PBMCs from the stem cell graft donor, obtained from the stem cell graft. The CDR3 coding sequence is TGTGCCAGCAGCTCCTGGTGGGGGGGTTACAATGAGCAGTTCTTC. Translation gives CASSSWWGGYNEQFF.